This T cell receptor (beta chain) originates from a study of cytomegalovirus exposure and HLA in healthy donors. On the study more broadly: An early data release held around 80 million unique TCRs from HLA-typed donors. Study-wide findings and caveats: Donors were assumed by presence/absence analyses to have roughly uniform sequencing depth. In a later analysis, across HLA loci, associated TCR counts were highest for DRB1, lowest for HLA-C.

Trimming took off 5 bases at V and 9 bases at J, with 17 bases between the two ends. Germline-derived CDR1 and CDR2 are MNHNS and SASEGT. There are 14 residues in the CDR3. Primers: 60 Vbeta forward and 13 Jbeta reverse. The table came from immunoSEQ multiplex PCR; TCRdb's copy has only in-frame clones and leaves some out. The sample has about 160,000 clones; roughly 78% are singletons. Healthy bone marrow donors made up the donors. Concerning this clone: Its cognate antigen is unknown.

Sequences were obtained from PBMCs. The rearrangement links TRBV6-1 to TRBJ1-5; D uncertain. This clonotype was sampled from a middle-aged man in good health and CMV-seropositive. Written as DNA, the CDR3 is TGTGCCAGCAGTACTAAGACGGGGATCGGGCCCCAGCATTTT. Its protein is CASSTKTGIGPQHF.